The clone carrying this T cell receptor (beta chain) was recorded only once. The antigen remains unidentified. A much larger clone is a single base away; this may be a read error. MiXCR, run by TCRdb on the multiplex PCR reads, gives a single entry per CDR3 protein. This table holds over 250,000 distinct CDR3 sequences, around 30% found once. The sample belongs to a study of breast tumors, draining lymph nodes, adjacent tissues. Axillary draining lymph nodes of breast cancer patients supplied the node samples. Regarding the study as a whole: Data fit most tumor T cells coming from lymph node, expanding in tumor. Compared with basal-like, luminal-like tumors shared significantly more repertoire with nontumor tissue.

Germline loops: CDR1 LGHNT, CDR2 FRNRAP. This CDR3 is 12 amino acids long. Sequencing input: axillary lymph node tissue. The TCR was taken from a female donor with breast cancer. Some clones in this sample may be carry-over from other donors' samples. V gene TRBV12-5 combines with J gene TRBJ2-3; D is perhaps TRBD2 (5 bases). This CDR3 reads CASGLPLDTQCF. The CDR3 DNA sequence: TGTGCTAGTGGTTTGCCACTAGATACGCAGTGTTTT. The variable domain in full, completed from reference TRBV12-5 and TRBJ2-3, reads DARVTQTPRHKVTEMGQEVTMRCQPILGHNTVFWYRQTMMQGLELLAYFRNRAPLDDSGMPKDRFSAEMPDATLATLKIQPSEPRDSAVYFCASGLPLDTQCFGPGTRLTVL.